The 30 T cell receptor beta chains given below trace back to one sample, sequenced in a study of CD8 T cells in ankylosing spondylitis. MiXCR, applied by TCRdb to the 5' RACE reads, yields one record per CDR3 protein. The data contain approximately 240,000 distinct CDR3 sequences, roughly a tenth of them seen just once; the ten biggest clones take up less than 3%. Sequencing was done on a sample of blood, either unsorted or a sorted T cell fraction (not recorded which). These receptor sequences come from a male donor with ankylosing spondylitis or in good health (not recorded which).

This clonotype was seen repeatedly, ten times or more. CDR3 DNA: TGTGCCACCAGCAGAGACACGGGCGGCTACGAGCAGTACTTC. Translating it yields CATSRDTGGYEQYF. The chain is built from TRBV15 and TRBJ2-7, with D hard to call. The CDR3 covers 14 residues. Germline CDR1 reads LNHNV; CDR2 reads YYDKDF (reference sequence). V lost 0 bases and J lost 3, with 9 bases in between.

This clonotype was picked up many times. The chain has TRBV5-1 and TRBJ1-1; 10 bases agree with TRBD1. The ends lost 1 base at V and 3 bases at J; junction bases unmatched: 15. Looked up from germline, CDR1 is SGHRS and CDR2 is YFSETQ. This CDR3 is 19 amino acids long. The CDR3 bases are TGCGCCAGCAGCTTGTGGCCCCCGGGACAGGGGCGCGGGGACACTGAAGCTTTCTTT. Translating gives CASSLWPPGQGRGDTEAFF.

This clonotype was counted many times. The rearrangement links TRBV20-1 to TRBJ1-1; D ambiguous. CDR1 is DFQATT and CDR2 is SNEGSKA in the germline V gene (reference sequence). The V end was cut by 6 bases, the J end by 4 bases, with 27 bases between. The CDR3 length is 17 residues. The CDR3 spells CSAARDLVRFTATEAFF. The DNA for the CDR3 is TGCAGTGCCGCGAGGGATTTGGTACGGTTTACGGCCACTGAAGCTTTCTTT.

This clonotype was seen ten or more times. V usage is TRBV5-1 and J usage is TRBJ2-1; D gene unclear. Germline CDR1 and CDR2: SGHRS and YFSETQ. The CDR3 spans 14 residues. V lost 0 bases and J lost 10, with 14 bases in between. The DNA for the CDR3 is TGCGCCAGCAGCTTGGAACTCCAGCGCGGAGAGCAGTTCTTC. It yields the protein CASSLELQRGEQFF.

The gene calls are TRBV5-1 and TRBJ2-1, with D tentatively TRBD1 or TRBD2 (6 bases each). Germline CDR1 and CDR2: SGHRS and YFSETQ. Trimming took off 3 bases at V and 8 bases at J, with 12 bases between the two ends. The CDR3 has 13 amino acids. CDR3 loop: CASSSWGADEQFF. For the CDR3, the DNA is TGCGCCAGCAGCTCCTGGGGGGCGGATGAGCAGTTCTTC. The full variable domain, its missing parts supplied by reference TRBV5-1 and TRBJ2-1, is KAGVTQTPRYLIKTRGQQVTLSCSPISGHRSVSWYQQTPGQGLQFLFEYFSETQRNKGNFPGRFSGRQFSNSRSEMNVSTLELGDSALYLCASSSWGADEQFFGPGTRLTVL.

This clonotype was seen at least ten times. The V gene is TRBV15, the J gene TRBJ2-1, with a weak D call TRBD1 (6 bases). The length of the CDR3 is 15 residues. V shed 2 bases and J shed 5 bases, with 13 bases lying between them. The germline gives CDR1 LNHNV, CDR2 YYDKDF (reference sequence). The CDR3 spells CATSRPGHYNNEQFF. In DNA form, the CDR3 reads TGTGCCACCAGCAGACCGGGACACTACAACAATGAGCAGTTCTTC.

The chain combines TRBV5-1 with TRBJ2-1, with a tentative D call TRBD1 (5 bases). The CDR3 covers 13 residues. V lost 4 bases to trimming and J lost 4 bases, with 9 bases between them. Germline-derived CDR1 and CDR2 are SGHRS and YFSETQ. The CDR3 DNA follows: TGCGCCAGCAGCGCAACAGGTTACAATGAGCAGTTCTTC. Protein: CASSATGYNEQFF.

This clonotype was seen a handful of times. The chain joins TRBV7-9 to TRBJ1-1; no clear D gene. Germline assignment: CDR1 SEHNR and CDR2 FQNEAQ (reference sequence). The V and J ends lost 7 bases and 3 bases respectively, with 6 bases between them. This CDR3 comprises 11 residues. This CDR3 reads CASNADTEAFF. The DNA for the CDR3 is TGTGCCAGCAACGCCGACACTGAAGCTTTCTTT.

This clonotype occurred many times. Here the CDR3 DNA reads TGTGCCAGCAAAATTAGGAGCACTGAAGCTTTCTTT. It specifies CASKIRSTEAFF. The chain links TRBV12-3 or TRBV12-4 to TRBJ1-1; D gene uncertain. V was clipped by 7 bases and J by 4 bases, with 10 bases between them. The CDR3 has 12 amino acids.

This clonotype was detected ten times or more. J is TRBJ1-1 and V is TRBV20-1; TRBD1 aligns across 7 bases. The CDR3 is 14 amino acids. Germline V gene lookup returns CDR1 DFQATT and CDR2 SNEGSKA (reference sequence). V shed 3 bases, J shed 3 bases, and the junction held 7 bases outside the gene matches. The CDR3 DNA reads TGCAGTGCTAGGGAGCAGGGGGGGTACACTGAAGCTTTCTTT. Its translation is CSAREQGGYTEAFF.

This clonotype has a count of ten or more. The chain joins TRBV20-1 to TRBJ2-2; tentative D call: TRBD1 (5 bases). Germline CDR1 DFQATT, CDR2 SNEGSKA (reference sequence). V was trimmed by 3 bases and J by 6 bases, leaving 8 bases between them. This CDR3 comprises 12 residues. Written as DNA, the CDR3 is TGCAGTGCTAGTCAGGGTGCCGGGGAGCTGTTTTTT. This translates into CSASQGAGELFF.

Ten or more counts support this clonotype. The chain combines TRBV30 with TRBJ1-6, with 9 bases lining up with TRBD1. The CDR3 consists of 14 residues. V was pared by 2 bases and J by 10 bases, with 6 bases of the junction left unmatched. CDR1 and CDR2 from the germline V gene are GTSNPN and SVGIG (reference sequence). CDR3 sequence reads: CAWSLTGGRSPLHF. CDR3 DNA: TGTGCCTGGAGTCTAACAGGGGGCCGCTCACCCCTCCACTTT. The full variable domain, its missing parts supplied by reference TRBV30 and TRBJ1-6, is SQTIHQWPATLVQPVGSPLSLECTVEGTSNPNLYWYRQAAGRGLQLLFYSVGIGQISSEVPQNLSASRPQDRQFILSSKKLLLSDSGFYLCAWSLTGGRSPLHFGNGTRLTVT.

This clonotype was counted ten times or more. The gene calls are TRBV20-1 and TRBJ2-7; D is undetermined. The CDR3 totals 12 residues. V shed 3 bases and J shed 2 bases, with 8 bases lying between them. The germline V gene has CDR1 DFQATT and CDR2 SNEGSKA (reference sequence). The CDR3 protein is CSASTFTYEQYF. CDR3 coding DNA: TGCAGTGCTAGTACCTTCACCTACGAGCAGTACTTC.

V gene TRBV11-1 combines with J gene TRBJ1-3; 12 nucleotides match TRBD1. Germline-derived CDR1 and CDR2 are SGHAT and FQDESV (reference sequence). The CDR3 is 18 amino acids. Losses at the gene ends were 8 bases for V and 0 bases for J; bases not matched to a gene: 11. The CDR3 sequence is CASGRDRGLWDSGNTIYF. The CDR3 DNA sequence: TGTGCCAGCGGCCGGGACAGGGGGCTTTGGGACTCTGGAAACACCATATATTTT.

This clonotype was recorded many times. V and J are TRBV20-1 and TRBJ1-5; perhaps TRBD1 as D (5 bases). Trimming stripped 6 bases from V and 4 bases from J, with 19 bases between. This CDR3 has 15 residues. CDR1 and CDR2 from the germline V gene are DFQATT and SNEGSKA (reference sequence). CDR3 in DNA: TGCAGTGCCCAAGGGACTCGAGAAGCGAATCAGCCCCAGCATTTT. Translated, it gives CSAQGTREANQPQHF.

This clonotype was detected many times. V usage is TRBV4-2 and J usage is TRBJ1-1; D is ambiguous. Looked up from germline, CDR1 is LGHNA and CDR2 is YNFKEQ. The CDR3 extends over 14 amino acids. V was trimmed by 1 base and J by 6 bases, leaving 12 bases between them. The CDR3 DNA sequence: TGTGCCAGCAGCCAAGTTCAGGTTGGAGCTGAAGCTTTCTTT. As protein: CASSQVQVGAEAFF.

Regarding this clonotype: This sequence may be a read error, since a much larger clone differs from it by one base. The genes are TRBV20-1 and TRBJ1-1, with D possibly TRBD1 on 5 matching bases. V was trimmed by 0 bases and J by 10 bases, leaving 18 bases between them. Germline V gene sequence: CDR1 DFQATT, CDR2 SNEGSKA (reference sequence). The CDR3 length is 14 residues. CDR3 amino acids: CSARDLTERAAAFF. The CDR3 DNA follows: TGCAGTGCTAGAGATTTGACAGAACGCGCGGCAGCTTTCTTT.

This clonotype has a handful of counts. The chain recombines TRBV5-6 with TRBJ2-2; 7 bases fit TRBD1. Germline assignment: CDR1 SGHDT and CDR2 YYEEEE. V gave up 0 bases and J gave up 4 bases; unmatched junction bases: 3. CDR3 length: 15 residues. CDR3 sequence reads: CASSLGTGVTGELFF. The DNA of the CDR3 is TGTGCCAGCAGCTTGGGTACAGGGGTCACCGGGGAGCTGTTTTTT.

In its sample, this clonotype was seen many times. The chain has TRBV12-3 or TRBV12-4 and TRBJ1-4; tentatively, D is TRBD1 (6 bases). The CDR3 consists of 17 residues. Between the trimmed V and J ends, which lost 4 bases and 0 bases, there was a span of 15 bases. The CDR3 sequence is CASSSSSYRATNEKLFF. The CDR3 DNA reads TGTGCCAGCAGTTCCTCTTCATACAGGGCAACTAATGAAAAACTGTTTTTT.

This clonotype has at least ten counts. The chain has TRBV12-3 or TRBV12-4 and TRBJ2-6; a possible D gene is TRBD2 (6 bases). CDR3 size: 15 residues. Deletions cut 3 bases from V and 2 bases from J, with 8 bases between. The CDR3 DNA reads TGTGCCAGCAGTTTTTCGGGGGCTGGGGCCAACGTCCTGACTTTC. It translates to CASSFSGAGANVLTF.

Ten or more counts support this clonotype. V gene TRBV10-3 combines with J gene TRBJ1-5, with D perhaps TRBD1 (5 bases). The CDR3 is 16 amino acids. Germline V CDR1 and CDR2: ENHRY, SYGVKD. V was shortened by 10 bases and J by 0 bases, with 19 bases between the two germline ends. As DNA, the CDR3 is TGTGCCACCTCCCCCGGACAATCTTATAGCAATCAGCCCCAGCATTTT. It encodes CATSPGQSYSNQPQHF.

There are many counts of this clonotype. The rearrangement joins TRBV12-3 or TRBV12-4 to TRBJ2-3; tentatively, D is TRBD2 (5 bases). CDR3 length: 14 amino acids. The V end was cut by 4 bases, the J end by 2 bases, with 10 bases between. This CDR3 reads CASSWGVATDTQYF. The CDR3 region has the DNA TGTGCCAGCAGTTGGGGAGTGGCCACAGATACGCAGTATTTT.

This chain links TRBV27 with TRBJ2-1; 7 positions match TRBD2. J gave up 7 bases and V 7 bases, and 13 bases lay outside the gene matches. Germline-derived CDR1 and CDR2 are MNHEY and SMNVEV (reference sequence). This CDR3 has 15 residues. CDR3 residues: CASTYIGLVGNEQFF. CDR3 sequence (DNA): TGTGCCAGCACCTATATAGGACTAGTGGGAAATGAGCAGTTCTTC.

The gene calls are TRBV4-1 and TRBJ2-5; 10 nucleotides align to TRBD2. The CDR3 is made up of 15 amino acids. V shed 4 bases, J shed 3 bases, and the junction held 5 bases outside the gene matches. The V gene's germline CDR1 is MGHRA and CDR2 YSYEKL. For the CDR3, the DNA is TGCGCCAGCAGCCTCGCCGGACTAGCGGAAGAGACCCAGTACTTC. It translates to CASSLAGLAEETQYF.

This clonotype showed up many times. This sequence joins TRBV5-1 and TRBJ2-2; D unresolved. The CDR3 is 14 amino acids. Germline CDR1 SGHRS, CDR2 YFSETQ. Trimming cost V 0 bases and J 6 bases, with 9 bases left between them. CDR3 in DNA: TGCGCCAGCAGCTTGGACATCCTCCCCGGGGAGCTGTTTTTT. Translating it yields CASSLDILPGELFF.

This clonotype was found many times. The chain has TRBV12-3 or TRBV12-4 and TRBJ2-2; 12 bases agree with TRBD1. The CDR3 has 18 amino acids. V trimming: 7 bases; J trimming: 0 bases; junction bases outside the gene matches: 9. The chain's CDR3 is CASTGGGTGGANTGELFF. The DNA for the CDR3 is TGTGCCAGCACCGGAGGTGGGACAGGGGGCGCGAACACCGGGGAGCTGTTTTTT.

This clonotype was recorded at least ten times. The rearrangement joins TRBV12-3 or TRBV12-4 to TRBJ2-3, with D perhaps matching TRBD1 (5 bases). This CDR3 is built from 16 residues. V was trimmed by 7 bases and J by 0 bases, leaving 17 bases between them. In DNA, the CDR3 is TGTGCCAGCACCCATAGTGGACACCTAAGCACAGATACGCAGTATTTT. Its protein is CASTHSGHLSTDTQYF.

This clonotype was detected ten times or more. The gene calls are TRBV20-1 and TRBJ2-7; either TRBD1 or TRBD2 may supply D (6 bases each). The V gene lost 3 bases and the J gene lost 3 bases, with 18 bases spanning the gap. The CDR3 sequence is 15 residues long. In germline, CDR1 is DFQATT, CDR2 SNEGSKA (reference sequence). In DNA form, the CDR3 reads TGCAGTGCTAGTGACCCGTGGGGGGCCGGCTACGAGCAGTACTTC. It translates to CSASDPWGAGYEQYF.

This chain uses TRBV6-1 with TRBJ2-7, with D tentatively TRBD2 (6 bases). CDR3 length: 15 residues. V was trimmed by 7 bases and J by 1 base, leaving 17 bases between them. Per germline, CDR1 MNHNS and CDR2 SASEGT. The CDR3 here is CASNKGAEGSYEQYF. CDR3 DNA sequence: TGTGCCAGCAATAAAGGAGCGGAGGGGTCCTACGAGCAGTACTTC.

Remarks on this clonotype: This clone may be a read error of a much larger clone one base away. CDR3 DNA sequence: TGTGTCAGCAGCCAATTTGACGCTCTCTCTGAGCAGTTCTTC. Amino acid sequence: CVSSQFDALSEQFF. The rearrangement links TRBV3-1 to TRBJ2-1; the D is unclear. The CDR3 covers 14 residues. The V gene's germline CDR1 is LGHDT and CDR2 YNNKEL (reference sequence).